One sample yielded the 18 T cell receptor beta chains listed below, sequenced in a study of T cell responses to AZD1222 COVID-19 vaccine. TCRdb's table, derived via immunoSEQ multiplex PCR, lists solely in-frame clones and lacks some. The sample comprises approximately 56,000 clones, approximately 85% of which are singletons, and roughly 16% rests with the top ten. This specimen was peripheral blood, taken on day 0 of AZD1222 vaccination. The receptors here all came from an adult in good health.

CDR3 DNA sequence: TGTGCCACCCTGGACAGGGGGGACTATGGCTACACCTTC. This sequence encodes CATLDRGDYGYTF. V usage is TRBV28 and J usage is TRBJ1-2; TRBD1 agrees at 10 bases. The germline V gene has CDR1 MDHEN and CDR2 SYDVKM. With V trimmed by 10 bases and J by 3 bases, 5 bases remained unmatched. The CDR3 totals 13 residues.

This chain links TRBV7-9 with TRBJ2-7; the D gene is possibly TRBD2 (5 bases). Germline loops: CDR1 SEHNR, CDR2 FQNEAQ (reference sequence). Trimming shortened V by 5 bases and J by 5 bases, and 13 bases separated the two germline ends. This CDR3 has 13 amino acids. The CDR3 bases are TGTGCCAGCAGCCGAGGGTTGGCGGACGAGCAGTACTTC. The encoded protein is CASSRGLADEQYF. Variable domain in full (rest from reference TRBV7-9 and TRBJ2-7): DTGVSQNPRHKITKRGQNVTFRCDPISEHNRLYWYRQTLGQGPEFLTYFQNEAQLEKSRLLSDRFSAERPKGSFSTLEIQRTEQGDSAMYLCASSRGLADEQYFGPGTRLTVT.

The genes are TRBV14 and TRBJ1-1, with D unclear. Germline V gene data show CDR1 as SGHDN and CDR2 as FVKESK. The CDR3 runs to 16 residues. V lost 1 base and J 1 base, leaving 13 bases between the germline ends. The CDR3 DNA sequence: TGTGCCAGCAGCCAAGTGGGAGGGCACCCGAACACTGAAGCTTTCTTT. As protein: CASSQVGGHPNTEAFF.

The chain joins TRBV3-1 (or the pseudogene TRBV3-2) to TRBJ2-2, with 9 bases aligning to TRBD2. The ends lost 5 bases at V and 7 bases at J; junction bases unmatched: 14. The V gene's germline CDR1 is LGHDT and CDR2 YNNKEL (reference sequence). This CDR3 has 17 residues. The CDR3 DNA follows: TGTGCCAGCAGCTCCAGAGTCGCGGGGGGGCGAAGCGGGGAGCTGTTTTTT. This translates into CASSSRVAGGRSGELFF.

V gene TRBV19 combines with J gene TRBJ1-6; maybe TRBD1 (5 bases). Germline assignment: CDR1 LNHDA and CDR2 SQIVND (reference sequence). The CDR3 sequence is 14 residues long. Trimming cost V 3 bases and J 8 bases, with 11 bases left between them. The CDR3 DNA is TGTGCCAGTAGTATTCGGAGGGGCGATTCACCCCTCCACTTT. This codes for CASSIRRGDSPLHF.

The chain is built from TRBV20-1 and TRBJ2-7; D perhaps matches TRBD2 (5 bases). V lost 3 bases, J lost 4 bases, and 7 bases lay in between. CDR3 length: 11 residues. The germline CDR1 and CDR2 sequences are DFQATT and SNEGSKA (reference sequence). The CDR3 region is CSASSGYEQYF. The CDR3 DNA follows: TGCAGTGCTAGCTCGGGATACGAGCAGTACTTC.

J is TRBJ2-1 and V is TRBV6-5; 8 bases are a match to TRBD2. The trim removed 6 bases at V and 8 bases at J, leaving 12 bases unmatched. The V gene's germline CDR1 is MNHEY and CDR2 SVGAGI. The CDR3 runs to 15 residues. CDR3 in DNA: TGTGCCAGCAGCCCCATAGCGGGGCTTTTCGATGAGCAGTTCTTC. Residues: CASSPIAGLFDEQFF.

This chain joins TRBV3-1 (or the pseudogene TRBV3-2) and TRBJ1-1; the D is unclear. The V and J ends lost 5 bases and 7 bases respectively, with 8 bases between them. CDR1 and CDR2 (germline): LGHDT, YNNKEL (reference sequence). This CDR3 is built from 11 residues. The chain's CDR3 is CASSDHSEAFF. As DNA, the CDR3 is TGTGCCAGCAGCGACCACAGTGAAGCTTTCTTT.

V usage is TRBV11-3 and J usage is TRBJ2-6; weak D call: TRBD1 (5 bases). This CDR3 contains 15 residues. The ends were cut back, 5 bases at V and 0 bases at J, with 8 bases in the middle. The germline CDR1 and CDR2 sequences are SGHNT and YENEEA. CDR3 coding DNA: TGTGCCAGCAGCCTAGGGGACTCTGGGGCCAACGTCCTGACTTTC. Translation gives CASSLGDSGANVLTF.

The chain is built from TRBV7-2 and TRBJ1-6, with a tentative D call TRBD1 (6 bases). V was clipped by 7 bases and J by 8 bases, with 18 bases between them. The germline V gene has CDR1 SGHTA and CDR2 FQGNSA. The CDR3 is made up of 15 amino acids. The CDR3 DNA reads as TGTGCCAGCACCCGACGGGGCAGGGGTGATTCACCCCTCCACTTT. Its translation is CASTRRGRGDSPLHF.

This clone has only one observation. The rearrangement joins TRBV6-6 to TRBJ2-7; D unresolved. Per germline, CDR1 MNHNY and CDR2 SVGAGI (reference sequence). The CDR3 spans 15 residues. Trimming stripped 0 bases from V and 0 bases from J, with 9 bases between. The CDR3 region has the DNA TGTGCCAGCAGTTACTCGGTCCAACACTCCTACGAGCAGTACTTC. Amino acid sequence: CASSYSVQHSYEQYF.

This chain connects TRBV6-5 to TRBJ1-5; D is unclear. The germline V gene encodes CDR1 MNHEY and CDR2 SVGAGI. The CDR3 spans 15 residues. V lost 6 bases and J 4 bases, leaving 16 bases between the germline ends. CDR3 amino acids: CASRTSGSGNQPQHF. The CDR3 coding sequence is TGTGCCAGCAGAACAAGCGGGAGTGGGAATCAGCCCCAGCATTTT.

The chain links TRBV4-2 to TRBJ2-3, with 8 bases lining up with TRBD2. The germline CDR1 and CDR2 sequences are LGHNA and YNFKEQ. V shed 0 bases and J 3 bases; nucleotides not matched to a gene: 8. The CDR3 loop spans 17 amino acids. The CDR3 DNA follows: TGTGCCAGCAGCCAAGATCCCTCGGGGGGGCTTACAGATACGCAGTATTTT. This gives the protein CASSQDPSGGLTDTQYF.

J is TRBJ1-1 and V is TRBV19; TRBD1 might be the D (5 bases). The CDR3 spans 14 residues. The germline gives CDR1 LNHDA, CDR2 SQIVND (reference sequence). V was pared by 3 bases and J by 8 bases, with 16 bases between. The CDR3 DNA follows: TGTGCCAGTAGTATCTTGGGTTCGAGGGGCGAAGCTTTCTTT. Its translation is CASSILGSRGEAFF. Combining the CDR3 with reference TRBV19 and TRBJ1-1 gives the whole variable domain DGGITQSPKYLFRKEGQNVTLSCEQNLNHDAMYWYRQDPGQGLRLIYYSQIVNDFQKGDIAEGYSVSREKKESFPLTVTSAQKNPTAFYLCASSILGSRGEAFFGQGTRLTVV.

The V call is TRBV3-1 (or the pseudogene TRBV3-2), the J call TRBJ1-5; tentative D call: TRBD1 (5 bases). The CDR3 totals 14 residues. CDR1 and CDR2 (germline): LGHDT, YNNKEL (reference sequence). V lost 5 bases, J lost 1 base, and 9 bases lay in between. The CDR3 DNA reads TGTGCCAGCAGCAAGCGGGGGAGCAATCAGCCCCAGCATTTT. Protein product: CASSKRGSNQPQHF.

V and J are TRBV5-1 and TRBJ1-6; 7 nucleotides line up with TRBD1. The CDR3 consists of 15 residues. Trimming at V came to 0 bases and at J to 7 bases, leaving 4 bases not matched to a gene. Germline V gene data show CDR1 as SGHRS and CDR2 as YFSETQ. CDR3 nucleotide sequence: TGCGCCAGCAGCTTGGGACAGGGAATAAATTCACCCCTCCACTTT. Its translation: CASSLGQGINSPLHF.

In nucleotides, the CDR3 is TGTGCCAGCAGCGATAGACGGGGTAATCAGCCCCAGCATTTT. Translating gives CASSDRRGNQPQHF. J is TRBJ1-5 and V is TRBV7-2, with no clear D. The V end lost 5 bases, the J end lost 4 bases, and 12 bases lay between the germline ends. CDR1 SGHTA and CDR2 FQGNSA come from the germline V gene. The CDR3 runs 14 residues. Full variable domain (remainder filled in from reference TRBV7-2 and TRBJ1-5): GAGVSQSPSNKVTEKGKDVELRCDPISGHTALYWYRQSLGQGLEFLIYFQGNSAPDKSGLPSDRFSAERTGGSVSTLTIQRTQQEDSAVYLCASSDRRGNQPQHFGDGTRLSIL.

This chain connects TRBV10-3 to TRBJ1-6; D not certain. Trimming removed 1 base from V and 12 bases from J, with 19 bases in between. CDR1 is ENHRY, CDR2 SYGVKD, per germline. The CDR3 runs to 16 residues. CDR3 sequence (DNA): TGTGCCATCAGTGAGTATTATACTGGATCACCGGTACCCCTCCACTTT. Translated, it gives CAISEYYTGSPVPLHF.